Sequencing of this T cell receptor beta chain was carried out in a study of T cell responses to AZD1222 COVID-19 vaccine. This clone is a singleton in its sample. Trimming cost V 1 base and J 7 bases, with 11 bases left between them. CDR3 length equals 15 residues. Germline V gene lookup returns CDR1 LGHNA and CDR2 YSLEER. TCRdb's table, derived via immunoSEQ multiplex PCR, lists solely in-frame clones and lacks some. This table holds 100,000 to 150,000 clones, less than 95% found once. This receptor was obtained from an adult in good health. The sample was peripheral blood, taken on day 0 of AZD1222 vaccination. The chain is built from TRBV4-3 and TRBJ1-6; D unresolved. The CDR3 region is CASSQGPVTNSPLHF. As DNA, the CDR3 is TGCGCCAGCAGCCAAGGGCCAGTGACAAATTCACCCCTCCACTTT.